The text below deals with one T cell receptor (beta chain). Antigen specificity is unknown. The sample comes from a study of T-cell memory formation after mild COVID-19. Across the study: TCR clusters were mostly confined to one donor each. Study results and limitations: Clones contracting across day 15 to 85 had a balanced CD4/CD8 profile; later expanding clones leaned CD4+. Researchers found some responding clones in pre-infection memory, a sign that cross-reactive memory joined.

TCR alpha and TCR beta cDNA libraries carrying sample barcodes and UMIs came from 5'RACE with constant-segment primers. From the 5' RACE reads, TCRdb called clonotypes with MiXCR, one entry per CDR3 protein. In the table there are about 400,000 distinct CDR3 sequences, roughly 15% of which are singletons. The CDR3 is 16 amino acids. J gave up 5 bases and V 2 bases, and 9 bases lay outside the gene matches. Germline CDR1 reads KGHSH; CDR2 reads LQKENI. Sequencing was done on a sample of PBMCs or a T cell subset sorted from them (not recorded which). J is TRBJ2-1 and V is TRBV18; 7 bases fit TRBD2. This clonotype was obtained from a man between 18 and 35 years old who had mild COVID-19 (a few samples of this study predate the infection). Cell type and time point are not known. CDR3 nucleotide sequence: TGTGCCAGCTCACCAGGAGGTCGCGGGGGTCACAATGAGCAGTTCTTC. Translation: CASSPGGRGGHNEQFF.